This T cell receptor beta chain was profiled in a study of blood T cell repertoires in COVID-19. Study-level information: Samples of COVID-19 (acute and convalescent) were obtained from the United States, Italy and Spain.

Original processing methods: Nucleated cell counts were estimated from reference gene primer amplification. Libraries were prepared by immunoSEQ multiplex PCR; TCRdb keeps only in-frame clonotypes and omits some of them. V, J and clone size reflect that table, while D and trimming were determined from the DNA. The sample consists of about 250,000 clones, about 89% of them appearing once. J gave up 1 base and V 2 bases, and 6 bases lay outside the gene matches. This CDR3 comprises 17 residues. The germline V gene encodes CDR1 KGHSH and CDR2 LQKENI. The chain is built from TRBV18 and TRBJ2-3, with 10 bases identical to TRBD1. The sample comprised peripheral blood. This sequence originates from a man aged 25-45 years with acute or convalescent COVID-19. The CDR3 sequence is CASSPLAGTGGTDTQYF. The CDR3, as DNA: TGTGCCAGCTCACCATTAGCCGGGACAGGGGGCACAGATACGCAGTATTTT.